The T cell receptor (beta chain) described here comes from a study of T cell responses to AZD1222 COVID-19 vaccine. Notes on the study in general: Spike regions recognized by vaccine-associated CD4 TCRs spanned the protein, led by 160-218 and 743-854. None of the repertoires were sampled until the peak T cell response had passed.

Remarks on this clone: The antigen is undetermined.

Generated by immunoSEQ multiplex PCR, the TCRdb table keeps only in-frame clones and is missing some. The table shows some 89,000 clones, with roughly 88% occurring only once. Trimming took 1 base from V and 0 from J, leaving 6 bases between them. The CDR3 has 15 amino acids. Germline loops: CDR1 SEHNR, CDR2 FQNEAQ (reference sequence). The rearrangement links TRBV7-9 to TRBJ1-4; D ambiguous. This TCR was sampled from an adult in good health. The sample consisted of peripheral blood, taken on day 0 of MenACWY control vaccination. The CDR3 sequence: CASSLVSPTNEKLFF. Here the CDR3 DNA reads TGTGCCAGCAGCTTAGTCTCCCCAACTAATGAAAAACTGTTTTTT.